The 26 T cell receptor beta chains in this list originate from one sample, sequenced in a study of cytomegalovirus exposure and HLA in healthy donors. PCR employed 60 Vbeta and 13 Jbeta primers. Using immunoSEQ multiplex PCR, the repertoire was profiled, and TCRdb retains in-frame clones only, with some absent. The sample holds 150,000 to 200,000 clones, 70% to 80% seen once. The sequenced sample consisted of PBMCs. Receptors originate from a young man in good health and CMV-seronegative.

V and J are TRBV11-1 and TRBJ2-7; TRBD1 agrees at 7 bases. Trimming at V came to 5 bases and at J to 1 base, leaving 5 bases not matched to a gene. The germline CDR1 and CDR2 sequences are SGHAT and FQDESV (reference sequence). The CDR3 is made up of 14 amino acids. CDR3 amino acids: CASSNRGQSYEQYF. The CDR3 DNA reads as TGTGCCAGCAGCAACAGGGGACAGTCCTACGAGCAGTACTTC.

This clone was detected only a few times. This rearrangement joins TRBV5-6 to TRBJ2-2; TRBD2 matches at 10 bases. CDR3 length: 16 amino acids. CDR1 is SGHDT and CDR2 is YYEEEE in the germline V gene. Trimming took 4 bases from V and 3 from J; bases not matched to a gene: 6. CDR3 nucleotide sequence: TGTGCCAGCAGCCCCAAGCGGGGGGGCTACACCGGGGAGCTGTTTTTT. Amino acids: CASSPKRGGYTGELFF.

The chain couples TRBV4-1 to TRBJ1-2; D call uncertain. V lost 5 bases to trimming and J lost 4 bases, with 23 bases between them. This CDR3 is 17 amino acids long. Germline V lookup: CDR1 MGHRA, CDR2 YSYEKL. In DNA, the CDR3 is TGCGCCAGCAGCAGCGGCCGTTGGATGCGGGAAGGCTATGGCTACACCTTC. It specifies CASSSGRWMREGYGYTF.

The chain is built from TRBV5-4 and TRBJ1-1; the D gene is possibly TRBD1 (6 bases). CDR3 size: 17 residues. Trimming removed 0 bases at V and 6 bases at J, with 21 bases between. Germline V gene sequence: CDR1 SGHNT, CDR2 YYREEE (reference sequence). The CDR3 loop reads CASSLAHGGAGGAEAFF. CDR3 bases: TGTGCCAGCAGCTTGGCACACGGGGGGGCTGGTGGGGCTGAAGCTTTCTTT.

The chain links TRBV7-9 to TRBJ2-1; TRBD2 might be the D (6 bases). With 8 bases removed from V and 4 bases from J, the gap between germline ends came to 18 bases. The CDR3 spans 15 residues. CDR1 is SEHNR and CDR2 is FQNEAQ in the germline V gene (reference sequence). This CDR3 reads CASAFSGSRYNEQFF. The DNA of the CDR3 is TGTGCCAGCGCCTTCTCCGGGAGCCGGTACAATGAGCAGTTCTTC.

The genes are TRBV7-2 and TRBJ1-2; the match to TRBD1 covers 11 bases. Germline V gene lookup returns CDR1 SGHTA and CDR2 FQGNSA. The CDR3 runs 16 residues. Trimming took 1 base from V and 4 from J; bases not matched to a gene: 5. The CDR3, as DNA: TGTGCCAGCAGCTTAGGACCGGGACAGGGGGTCTATGGCTACACCTTC. Translated: CASSLGPGQGVYGYTF.

The V call is TRBV5-8, the J call TRBJ2-3; D might be TRBD2 (5 bases). The germline V gene has CDR1 SGHTS and CDR2 YDEGEE. The CDR3 covers 15 residues. With 4 bases removed from V and 2 bases from J, the gap between germline ends came to 14 bases. The DNA of the CDR3 is TGTGCCAGCAGCCCCCTCCGGGGAAACACAGATACGCAGTATTTT. This translates into CASSPLRGNTDTQYF.

This chain links TRBV5-6 with TRBJ1-1; D gene unclear. Trimming took 4 bases from V and 4 from J, leaving 26 bases between them. In germline, CDR1 is SGHDT, CDR2 YYEEEE. CDR3 size: 18 residues. The CDR3 bases are TGTGCCAGCAGCCCGGTATCCGGGATGGCGTGGTCGTTCACTGAAGCTTTCTTT. It specifies CASSPVSGMAWSFTEAFF.

The chain's CDR3 is CASSLPSGGGEQFF. CDR3 sequence (DNA): TGCGCCAGCAGCTTACCCTCCGGGGGGGGTGAGCAGTTCTTC. This sequence joins TRBV5-1 and TRBJ2-1, with 8 nucleotides matching TRBD2. CDR3 length: 14 amino acids. V was clipped by 2 bases and J by 9 bases; unmatched bases: 7. Germline CDR1 SGHRS, CDR2 YFSETQ.

V gene TRBV12-5 combines with J gene TRBJ2-7; 8 nucleotides align to TRBD2. This CDR3 contains 17 residues. The V segment lost 0 bases and the J segment 0 bases; nucleotides outside the gene matches: 7. CDR1 LGHNT and CDR2 FRNRAP come from the germline V gene. DNA for the CDR3: TGTGCTAGTGGTTTGGTACGTTTAGCGGGAAGCTCCTACGAGCAGTACTTC. Translating it yields CASGLVRLAGSSYEQYF.

This rearrangement joins TRBV7-9 to TRBJ1-1; 8 nucleotides align to TRBD1. Germline assignment: CDR1 SEHNR and CDR2 FQNEAQ (reference sequence). The CDR3 totals 14 residues. Unmatched junction bases numbered 3, after V lost 5 bases and J lost 1 base. CDR3 loop: CASSVDRGNTEAFF. The CDR3 DNA is TGTGCCAGCAGCGTCGACAGGGGGAACACTGAAGCTTTCTTT.

A single count supports this clone. The chain combines TRBV30 with TRBJ2-5, with 7 bases identical to TRBD2. Germline V gene data show CDR1 as GTSNPN and CDR2 as SVGIG (reference sequence). CDR3 length equals 14 residues. V lost 1 base and J lost 5; bases outside the gene matches: 7. The DNA for the CDR3 is TGTGCCTGGAGTGCGGGACTACCCCAGGAGACCCAGTACTTC. It translates to CAWSAGLPQETQYF.

This clone was detected only a few times. The chain links TRBV18 to TRBJ1-1, with D possibly TRBD1 on 6 matching bases. Between the trimmed V and J ends, which lost 0 bases and 0 bases, there was a span of 23 bases. This CDR3 spans 20 amino acids. The germline V gene encodes CDR1 KGHSH and CDR2 LQKENI. For the CDR3, the DNA is TGTGCCAGCTCACCACCGATCAACATCACCCATGGGGGCTTGAACACTGAAGCTTTCTTT. Translation gives CASSPPINITHGGLNTEAFF.

The J gene is TRBJ2-7, the V gene TRBV29-1; 8 bases align to TRBD1. The V segment lost 1 base and the J segment 6 bases; nucleotides outside the gene matches: 2. The germline V gene has CDR1 SQVTM and CDR2 ANQGSEA. This CDR3 has 12 residues. This CDR3 reads CSVEGDRGEQYF. The CDR3 DNA reads TGCAGCGTTGAAGGAGACAGGGGCGAGCAGTACTTC.

This clone was observed a single time. The chain joins TRBV19 to TRBJ2-2, with a tentative D call TRBD1 (6 bases). Trimming left V 7 bases short and J 1 base short, with 22 bases between. From germline, CDR1 is LNHDA and CDR2 SQIVND (reference sequence). The CDR3 sequence is 18 residues long. CDR3 coding DNA: TGTGCCAGTACTCAGTCAGGCTGGACAGACCTGAACACCGGGGAGCTGTTTTTT. Residues: CASTQSGWTDLNTGELFF.

The DNA for the CDR3 is TGTGCCTGGAGTGAGGTCGAGGCGGGTGCAGATACGCAGTATTTT. Residues: CAWSEVEAGADTQYF. The rearrangement uses TRBV30 and TRBJ2-3, with D perhaps TRBD2 (5 bases). The CDR3 runs to 15 residues. The V and J ends lost 1 base and 4 bases respectively, with 15 bases between them. Germline loops: CDR1 GTSNPN, CDR2 SVGIG (reference sequence).

This chain joins TRBV10-2 and TRBJ1-1, with D perhaps matching TRBD1 (6 bases). Per germline, CDR1 WSHSY and CDR2 SAAADI. This CDR3 comprises 14 residues. Trimming cost V 10 bases and J 0 bases, with 15 bases left between them. The CDR3 here is CATDPGHMNTEAFF. DNA of the CDR3: TGCGCCACCGACCCGGGACACATGAACACTGAAGCTTTCTTT.

V is TRBV9 and J is TRBJ2-1; D is perhaps TRBD1 (6 bases). Germline values: CDR1 SGDLS, CDR2 YYNGEE. The CDR3 is 18 amino acids. Trimming shortened V by 0 bases and J by 2 bases, and 18 bases separated the two germline ends. CDR3: CASSVAGSGRGPYNEQFF. The CDR3 DNA follows: TGTGCCAGCAGCGTAGCAGGATCGGGCAGGGGCCCCTACAATGAGCAGTTCTTC.

This clone was detected once. J is TRBJ2-7 and V is TRBV7-9; D is ambiguous. V was cut by 7 bases and J by 2 bases, with 9 bases left in between. The germline gives CDR1 SEHNR, CDR2 FQNEAQ (reference sequence). There are 12 residues in the CDR3. The CDR3 reads CASNPLAYEQYF. DNA of the CDR3: TGTGCCAGCAACCCTTTAGCCTACGAGCAGTACTTC.

The chain couples TRBV6-6 to TRBJ2-7, with 10 bases identical to TRBD1. This CDR3 is 16 amino acids long. The trim removed 2 bases at V and 5 bases at J, leaving 9 bases unmatched. CDR1 and CDR2 from the germline V gene are MNHNY and SVGAGI (reference sequence). CDR3 sequence reads: CASSYPIGQGDNEQYF. The CDR3 coding sequence is TGTGCCAGCAGTTACCCTATCGGACAGGGGGACAACGAGCAGTACTTC.

The chain couples TRBV5-1 to TRBJ1-2; 10 bases match TRBD1. Germline V gene sequence: CDR1 SGHRS, CDR2 YFSETQ. CDR3 length equals 14 residues. Trimming at V came to 3 bases and at J to 4 bases, leaving 3 bases not matched to a gene. The CDR3: CASSSDRGTYGYTF. Here the CDR3 DNA reads TGCGCCAGCAGCTCGGACAGGGGGACCTATGGCTACACCTTC.

The chain carries TRBV18 and TRBJ2-7; the match to TRBD2 covers 14 bases. CDR3 length: 17 residues. CDR1 is KGHSH, CDR2 LQKENI, per germline. After removal of 3 bases from V and 2 bases from J, the junction contained 6 bases not matched to a gene. The CDR3 reads CASSPPGLAGGTYEQYF. In DNA form, the CDR3 reads TGTGCCAGCTCACCCCCCGGACTAGCGGGGGGCACCTACGAGCAGTACTTC.

This clone was found a few times. The V and J genes are TRBV11-3 and TRBJ1-2; D ambiguous. The V end lost 2 bases, the J end lost 6 bases, and 16 bases lay between the germline ends. The CDR3 is 15 residues long. CDR1 and CDR2 from the germline V gene are SGHNT and YENEEA. The CDR3 region is CASSLSPNRYDGYTF. CDR3 nucleotides: TGTGCCAGCAGCTTATCCCCCAACAGATACGATGGCTACACCTTC. The variable domain in full, with the rest retrieved from reference TRBV11-3 and TRBJ1-2, is EAGVVQSPRYKIIEKKQPVAFWCNPISGHNTLYWYLQNLGQGPELLIRYENEEAVDDSQLPKDRFSAERLKGVDSTLKIQPAELGDSAVYLCASSLSPNRYDGYTFGSGTRLTVV.

V usage is TRBV7-9 and J usage is TRBJ2-7, with D tentatively TRBD2 (5 bases). V was cut by 0 bases and J by 11 bases, with 14 bases left in between. From germline, CDR1 is SEHNR and CDR2 FQNEAQ (reference sequence). There are 13 residues in the CDR3. CDR3 amino acids: CASSLAGGQAEYF. As DNA, the CDR3 is TGTGCCAGCAGCTTAGCGGGCGGGCAGGCTGAGTACTTC.

The genes are TRBV27 and TRBJ2-7; 13 positions agree with TRBD2. J gave up 3 bases and V 5 bases, and 4 bases lay outside the gene matches. Germline-derived CDR1 and CDR2 are MNHEY and SMNVEV (reference sequence). The CDR3 has 15 amino acids. The CDR3 nucleotides are TGTGCCAGCAGTCCAGGGACTAGCGGGGTCTACGAGCAGTACTTC. Protein: CASSPGTSGVYEQYF.

This rearrangement joins TRBV10-3 to TRBJ1-2, with TRBD1 as a possible D gene (5 bases). Trimming pared 0 bases from V and 8 bases from J, leaving 7 bases between. Germline loops: CDR1 ENHRY, CDR2 SYGVKD. This CDR3 region has 12 residues. The CDR3 coding sequence is TGTGCCATCAGTGAGTCGGGGGGAGGCTACACCTTC. It encodes CAISESGGGYTF.